This T cell receptor beta chain is from a study of Ad26.COV2.S vaccination and SARS-CoV-2 variants. About the research overall: The authors gave Ad26.COV2.S intramuscularly, either once or twice 56 days apart.

Regarding treatment: some 19 received Ad26.COV2.S at low or high dose, single or two shots; roughly five received placebo; per-sample allocation not given. Samples came from day 63 after the first vaccine or placebo injection. The CDR3 consists of 17 residues. Germline V gives CDR1 MRHNA, CDR2 SNTAGT. Germline trimming cut 0 bases from V and 2 bases from J; bases unmatched to any gene: 6. TCRdb's copy holds only in-frame clones and misses some; the assay was immunoSEQ multiplex PCR. Among some 290,000 clones listed, 85% were seen once. This clone was found a few times. The specimen was peripheral blood, collected in a trial of Ad26.COV2.S vaccine versus placebo. The chain uses TRBV6-4 and TRBJ2-2; the match to TRBD2 covers 7 bases. This sequence was found in a person between 18 and 60 years old who received the Ad26.COV2.S COVID-19 vaccine or a placebo. The CDR3 coding sequence is TGTGCCAGCAGTGACTCGAACAGCGGGGCCAACACCGGGGAGCTGTTTTTT. This encodes CASSDSNSGANTGELFF.